This TCR beta chain came from a study of T cells in localized non-small cell lung cancer (dated by TCRdb to 2019 to 2021). About the study as a whole: The study analyzed T cell repertoires of approximately 240 early-stage NSCLC patients, comparing tumors and uninvolved tumor-adjacent lungs. The cohort was made up of around 220 treatment-naive NSCLC patients whose localized lung tumors had been resected. Of the NSCLC patients, roughly 130 were male and about 97 were female, and the mean age was approximately 69 years.

Worth noting for this clone: Its recognized antigen is unknown. No base quality values were provided; no much bigger clone lies one nucleotide off.

The immunoSEQ Assay was used to sequence TCR beta CDR3 regions from DNA. In the authors' own workflow: To compute T cell density, TCR beta template counts were normalized to usable DNA, which was estimated by amplifying housekeeping genes. Richness was estimated with the preseqR package, extrapolating to 400,000 templates for PBMC samples and 120,000 templates for tissue samples. Clonality was calculated as one minus Pielou's evenness. Tissue-enriched TCRs were identified by differential abundance testing using productive amino-acid clonotypes, minimum total count 5 and alpha 0.1. The Jaccard Index and the Morisita Overlap Index were used to quantify repertoire overlap between compartments. GLIPH clustered TCR beta CDR3s with public tetramer-defined viral CDR3s; viral motifs required at least three viral sequences plus V-gene enrichment. TCRdb re-hosts the immuneACCESS table, in-frame sequences only. Its copies lack some clones; in the studies checked, an unresolved V gene accounts for under half of them, and the cause for the rest is not known. For V, J and clone size, that table is used; D and trimming come from the DNA. The sample table lists roughly 38,000 clones, around nine tenths of them with a count of one. The ten largest clones take up approximately 3.6% of the sample.

At diagnosis, tumor, uninvolved tumor-adjacent lung and peripheral blood were collected and then preserved as a mix of FFPE and fresh-frozen material. For TCR repertoire profiling, the blood samples were analyzed as peripheral blood mononuclear cells. What the authors observed across the whole study: Uninvolved tumor-adjacent lung showed the highest T cell clonality, higher than tumor, which suggests more focused antigenic responses in the uninvolved tumor-adjacent lung. Because the study design was exploratory, TCR variables were selected using unadjusted p-values without false-discovery rate correction. Because multi-region tumor sequencing was not performed, intratumor heterogeneity could not be ruled out. A median of 57 of the top 100 tumor clones turned up in the paired uninvolved adjacent lung, and approximately 30 of those clones also ranked among the top 100 of that same adjacent lung. Longer overall survival was associated with higher T cell density in blood, whereas shorter survival was associated with higher clonality in adjacent lung.

The input for sequencing was peripheral blood, taken before any cancer treatment. The clonotype was recovered from a man aged 18 to 49 with stage I lung adenocarcinoma.

The CDR3: CASSKPSPAGYTF. The nucleotide sequence reads TGTGCCAGCAGCAAGCCTTCTCCGGCTGGCTACACCTTC. The receptor chain draws on TRBV6-1 and TRBJ1-2; no D gene can be assigned with confidence. V gives up 6 bases and J gives up 7 bases, and the segment between their germline ends measures 15 bases. The CDR3 has 13 amino acids, counting the end cysteine and phenylalanine. Left in the record is the CDR3 DNA by itself, 39 bases read in frame from the first base. Reading the germline V gene gives CDR1 MNHNS and CDR2 SASEGT.